Below, 28 T cell receptor beta chains from the same sample are listed, as sequenced in a study of tumor and adjacent non-tumor tissue in lung cancer. No cell sorting was done before RNA was extracted from the tissue. More than 3 cm separated this lung sample from the edge of the tumor. The library came from three nested PCR rounds adapted from ARM-PCR protocols. TCRdb independently ran MiXCR on the multiplex PCR reads; one entry per CDR3 protein. The data hold tens of thousands of distinct CDR3 sequences, with around two thirds observed a single time. Material: distant non-tumor lung tissue. The receptors were sampled from a man aged 65 to 79 with non-small cell lung cancer.

The chain recombines TRBV6-1 with TRBJ1-2; possibly TRBD1 for D (6 bases). The CDR3 consists of 17 residues. Germline CDR1 and CDR2: MNHNS and SASEGT. Deletions cut 8 bases from V and 8 bases from J, with 30 bases between. CDR3 residues: CASGKSPDGRGAGGYTF. The CDR3 bases are TGTGCCAGCGGCAAATCCCCCGACGGACGGGGGGCAGGCGGCTACACCTTC.

A remark on this clonotype: Being one base from a much bigger clone, this may be a read error. The chain links TRBV28 to TRBJ1-1; 7 nucleotides align to TRBD1. CDR1 is MDHEN, CDR2 SYDVKM, per germline. The CDR3 consists of 12 residues. CDR3 sequence reads: CGSSYRGTEAFF. For the CDR3, the DNA is TGTGGCAGCTCATACAGGGGCACTGAAGCTTTCTTT.

With regard to this clonotype: Mismatch with germline at one junction end may stem from a read error. CDR3 bases: TGTGCCAGCAGCTTTCCGGGACAGGGGATTGTAGTTACGCAGAATTTT. Its translation: CASSFPGQGIVVTQNF. This chain links TRBV5-4 with TRBJ2-3; TRBD1 matches 10 bases. Germline CDR1 reads SGHNT; CDR2 reads YYREEE (reference sequence). The CDR3 is 16 amino acids.

This rearrangement joins TRBV6-5 to TRBJ1-1, with D hard to call. The V end lost 4 bases, the J end lost 4 bases, and 16 bases lay between the germline ends. The CDR3 length is 15 residues. Germline V gene data show CDR1 as MNHEY and CDR2 as SVGAGI. CDR3 DNA: TGTGCCAGCAGTTTCTCCGGTTTCTCCAGCACTGAAGCTTTCTTT. Residues: CASSFSGFSSTEAFF.

The sample holds one count of this clonotype. One junction end does not reproduce the germline sequence, and a read error may be involved. This rearrangement joins TRBV6-5 to TRBJ2-5; a possible D gene is TRBD1 (5 bases). CDR1 and CDR2 from the germline V gene are MNHEY and SVGAGI. The CDR3 length is 14 residues. Here the CDR3 reads CVSRSQDNQETQYF. The CDR3 DNA reads as TGTGTCAGCCGGTCCCAGGACAACCAAGAGACCCAGTACTTC.

This clonotype is categorized as large. V gene TRBV6-5 combines with J gene TRBJ1-5; D ambiguous. Germline-derived CDR1 and CDR2 are MNHEY and SVGAGI. V lost 7 bases, J lost 5 bases, and 15 bases lay in between. The CDR3 is made up of 14 amino acids. DNA for the CDR3: TGTGCCAGCAAAGAAGGGCCTAACGATCAGCCCCAGCATTTT. Translation: CASKEGPNDQPQHF.

In the case of this clonotype: The CDR3 does not end in the conserved phenylalanine or tryptophan, so this is likely a read error. This CDR3 is CASSLGLAKTGELFL. The CDR3 DNA follows: TGTGCCAGCAGCTTGGGTCTAGCGAAGACCGGGGAGCTGTTTCTT. J is TRBJ2-2 and V is TRBV11-2, with D possibly matching TRBD2 (6 bases). This CDR3 region has 15 residues. Germline CDR1 and CDR2: SGHAT and FQNNGV.

The chain carries TRBV4-1 and TRBJ2-7; weak D call: TRBD1 (5 bases). Germline CDR1 MGHRA, CDR2 YSYEKL. This CDR3 is built from 14 residues. The germline V and J ends were trimmed by 4 bases and 0 bases, with 10 bases remaining between them. CDR3 nucleotides: TGCGCCAGCAGCCGAGTAGACAGCTCCTACGAGCAGTACTTC. Translating it yields CASSRVDSSYEQYF.

Worth noting for this clonotype: With a much larger clone just one base away, this may be a read error. This sequence joins TRBV29-1 and TRBJ2-4; 12 nucleotides agree with TRBD1. V gave up 7 bases and J gave up 7 bases; unmatched junction bases: 5. CDR1 is SQVTM and CDR2 is ANQGSEA in the germline V gene. This CDR3 has 13 residues. The CDR3 sequence is CSAAGTGGNIQYF. The CDR3 coding sequence is TGCAGCGCTGCCGGGACAGGGGGCAACATTCAGTACTTC. Full variable domain (outside the CDR3, taken from reference TRBV29-1 and TRBJ2-4): SAVISQKPSRDICQRGTSLTIQCQVDSQVTMMFWYRQQPGQSLTLIATANQGSEATYESGFVIDKFPISRPNLTFSTLTVSNMSPEDSSIYLCSAAGTGGNIQYFGAGTRLSVL.

The V and J genes are TRBV7-9 and TRBJ2-2, with TRBD2 matching over 8 bases. With V trimmed by 3 bases and J by 3 bases, 9 bases remained unmatched. This CDR3 has 17 amino acids. Per the germline V gene, CDR1 is SEHNR and CDR2 is FQNEAQ (reference sequence). The CDR3 sequence: CASSLPIAGIDTGELFF. The CDR3 coding sequence is TGTGCCAGCAGCTTGCCCATAGCGGGGATTGACACCGGGGAGCTGTTTTTT. The full variable domain, its missing parts supplied by reference TRBV7-9 and TRBJ2-2, is DTGVSQNPRHKITKRGQNVTFRCDPISEHNRLYWYRQTLGQGPEFLTYFQNEAQLEKSRLLSDRFSAERPKGSFSTLEIQRTEQGDSAMYLCASSLPIAGIDTGELFFGEGSRLTVL.

Worth noting for this clonotype: It may be a read error: a sequence one base away is much more abundant. The gene calls are TRBV7-9 and TRBJ1-5, with 8 bases identical to TRBD1. CDR1 is SEHNR, CDR2 FQNEAQ, per germline (reference sequence). The CDR3 contains 15 residues. For the CDR3, the DNA is TGTGCCAGCAGCTTCGGACAGGGTGGGGATCAGCCCAAGCATTTT. This gives the protein CASSFGQGGDQPKHF.

This chain uses TRBV4-1 with TRBJ2-7; 7 bases match TRBD1. The CDR3 totals 15 residues. The ends lost 3 bases at V and 5 bases at J; junction bases unmatched: 10. Germline CDR1 reads MGHRA; CDR2 reads YSYEKL. In nucleotides, the CDR3 is TGCGCCAGCAGCCAGGCCCTGAACAGGGGCCACGAGCAGTACTTC. It encodes CASSQALNRGHEQYF.

The chain joins TRBV29-1 to TRBJ2-3, with D unresolved. V was trimmed by 7 bases and J by 3 bases, leaving 35 bases between them. Germline-derived CDR1 and CDR2 are SQVTM and ANQGSEA. CDR3 size: 20 residues. The CDR3 is CSARQGVSTRDLIGTDTQYF. CDR3 coding DNA: TGCAGCGCGAGACAAGGAGTGAGCACGAGAGATTTGATCGGAACAGATACGCAGTATTTT.

Of note for this clonotype: The conserved final phenylalanine or tryptophan is absent from the CDR3, which likely points to a read error. As DNA, the CDR3 is TGTACCAGCAGCTTAGGTCCCCTTGGGGGGGTTCAAGAGACCCAGTACCTC. It codes for CTSSLGPLGGVQETQYL. The chain couples TRBV11-2 to TRBJ2-5, with 7 bases aligning to TRBD2. CDR1 and CDR2 (germline): SGHAT, FQNNGV. The CDR3 spans 17 residues.

Ten or more counts support this clonotype. The J gene is TRBJ1-5, the V gene TRBV6-1; D not certain. CDR1 and CDR2 (germline): MNHNS, SASEGT. CDR3 length equals 15 residues. Trimming shortened V by 1 base and J by 4 bases, and 11 bases separated the two germline ends. CDR3 coding DNA: TGTGCCAGCAGTGAAGTGACGGCGAGGAATCAGCCCCAGCATTTT. Translated, it gives CASSEVTARNQPQHF.

With regard to this clonotype: The CDR3 ends on some other residue instead of the conserved phenylalanine or tryptophan, so this is likely a read error. The chain uses TRBV6-2 or TRBV6-3 and TRBJ2-1; no firm D call. The V gene's germline CDR1 is MNHEY and CDR2 SVGEGT. This CDR3 has 12 residues. V lost 7 bases and J lost 8, with 12 bases in between. CDR3 amino acids: CASNGPTHEQFS. The CDR3 DNA is TGTGCCAGCAATGGTCCTACGCATGAGCAGTTCTCC.

Of note for this clonotype: At one boundary the junction diverges from the germline segment, which might be a read error. The chain is built from TRBV7-2 and TRBJ2-3; D not certain. Germline loops: CDR1 SGHTA, CDR2 FQGNSA. The CDR3 covers 14 residues. CDR3 in amino acids: CANSLSWSTDTQYF. The CDR3 DNA reads as TGTGCCAACAGCTTATCGTGGAGCACAGATACGCAGTATTTT.

Only a few counts were recorded for this clonotype. At one end the junction does not follow the germline gene, possibly because of a read error. The chain is built from TRBV23-1 and TRBJ2-6; the match to TRBD1 covers 7 bases. Being an ORF, TRBV23-1 has a function that is uncertain. The CDR3 has 17 residues. CDR3 loop: CASSRDREFSGASVLTF. The CDR3 coding sequence is TGCGCCAGCAGTCGTGACAGGGAATTCTCTGGGGCCAGCGTCCTGACTTTC.

This clonotype was seen more than once but under ten times. The rearrangement joins TRBV9 to TRBJ2-1; TRBD1 is a possible D gene (6 bases). Trimming cost V 6 bases and J 5 bases, with 12 bases left between them. Germline CDR1 reads SGDLS; CDR2 reads YYNGEE. This CDR3 contains 13 residues. The CDR3: CASNRDTNNEQFF. The DNA for the CDR3 is TGTGCCAGCAACAGGGACACCAACAATGAGCAGTTCTTC.

For this clonotype: The germline gene is not matched at one end of the junction; a read error may be the cause. The gene calls are TRBV6-1 and TRBJ2-2, with a tentative D call TRBD1 (6 bases). This CDR3 comprises 16 residues. CDR1 is MNHNS and CDR2 is SASEGT in the germline V gene. The CDR3 loop reads CASSDSQGSYTGEMFF. The CDR3 DNA is TGTGCCAGCAGTGATTCACAGGGTTCGTACACTGGGGAGATGTTTTTC.

Comment on this clonotype: A junction boundary mismatches the germline segment, possibly from a read error. The chain uses TRBV5-1 and TRBJ2-3, with TRBD2 matching over 14 bases. Germline V CDR1 and CDR2: SGHRS, YFSETQ. There are 15 residues in the CDR3. The CDR3 spells CVSSLTSGRADTHYF. CDR3 DNA sequence: TGCGTCAGCAGCTTGACTAGCGGGAGGGCAGATACGCATTATTTT.

As regards this clonotype: A single base separates this from a much larger clone, so it may be a read error. The conserved phenylalanine or tryptophan normally closing the CDR3 is absent here, so this likely arose from a read error. The chain carries TRBV5-4 and TRBJ2-5; possible D gene TRBD2, 5 bases. This CDR3 contains 15 residues. The V end lost 4 bases, the J end lost 1 base, and 14 bases lay between the germline ends. Germline V CDR1 and CDR2: SGHNT, YYREEE (reference sequence). The CDR3 DNA is TGTGCCAGCAGCCCTCCGGGGAGACTCCAAGAGACCCAGTACCTC. This translates into CASSPPGRLQETQYL.

With regard to this clonotype: A much more abundant neighbour one base away suggests this may be a read error. The chain joins TRBV6-5 to TRBJ1-5; 8 bases are a match to TRBD1. Germline CDR1 is MNHEY and CDR2 is SVGAGI. The CDR3 has 16 residues. The V segment lost 6 bases and the J segment 5 bases; nucleotides outside the gene matches: 12. The DNA for the CDR3 is TGTGCCAGCAGCCGCAGGACAGGGAAAGAGGATCAGCCCCAGCATTTT. It is translated as CASSRRTGKEDQPQHF.

Worth noting for this clonotype: The junction and the germline gene differ at one end; a read error may be behind it. The chain is built from TRBV11-2 and TRBJ2-3, with unresolved D. CDR1 SGHAT and CDR2 FQNNGV come from the germline V gene. There are 17 residues in the CDR3. This CDR3 is CTSSLVQAVSSTDTQYF. The CDR3 coding sequence is TGTACCAGCAGCTTAGTGCAGGCGGTCTCTTCCACGGATACGCAGTATTTT. Full variable domain (remainder filled in from reference TRBV11-2 and TRBJ2-3): EAGVAQSPRYKIIEKRQSVAFWCNPISGHATLYWYQQILGQGPKLLIQFQNNGVVDDSQLPKDRFSAERLKGVDSTLKIQPAKLEDSAVYLCTSSLVQAVSSTDTQYFGPGTRLTVL.

On this clonotype: Given the absence of the conserved phenylalanine or tryptophan at the CDR3 end, a read error is likely. This chain links TRBV11-2 with TRBJ1-1; the D gene is possibly TRBD1 (6 bases). Looked up from germline, CDR1 is SGHAT and CDR2 is FQNNGV. The CDR3 spans 15 residues. The CDR3 bases are TGTGCCAACAGCATAAGATGGACAGAGAACACTGAAGCTTTCCTT. It is translated as CANSIRWTENTEAFL.

As for this clonotype: This clone may be a read error of a much larger clone one base away. The CDR3 sequence is CPSSIMRNQPQHF. In nucleotides, the CDR3 is TGTCCCAGCAGCATAATGAGAAATCAGCCCCAGCATTTT. V gene TRBV7-8 combines with J gene TRBJ1-5; D unresolved. This CDR3 comprises 13 residues. The germline gives CDR1 SGHVS, CDR2 FQNEAQ.

CDR3: CASRGLARAAWKLFF. CDR3 nucleotide sequence: TGTGCCAGCAGGGGACTAGCGAGGGCTGCCTGGAAGCTGTTTTTT. The chain is built from TRBV6-5 and TRBJ2-2; 10 positions match TRBD2. Germline CDR1 and CDR2: MNHEY and SVGAGI. The CDR3 contains 15 residues. V lost 6 bases to trimming and J lost 12 bases; unmatched junction nucleotides: 13.

This clonotype was observed a single time. A much larger clone is a single base away; this may be a read error. In DNA, the CDR3 is TGTGCCAGCCAAAAAGGGGACGAAAATCAGCCCCAGCATTTT. It specifies CASQKGDENQPQHF. The chain has TRBV6-5 and TRBJ1-5, with D maybe TRBD1 (5 bases). Deletions cut 8 bases from V and 4 bases from J, with 15 bases between. CDR3 length equals 14 residues. CDR1 and CDR2 (germline): MNHEY, SVGAGI.